This entry describes one TCR beta chain. This sample is part of a study of blood T cell repertoires in COVID-19. Across the study: Acute and convalescent COVID-19 specimens originated in the United States, Italy and Spain. Sample material is recorded as cDNA or gDNA derived from T cells, B-cell-depleted T cells, or PBMCs.

Per the original methods: Reference gene primers were amplified, and this amplification served to estimate nucleated cell counts. TCRdb's table, derived via immunoSEQ multiplex PCR, lists solely in-frame clones and lacks some. Clonal size and the V and J genes are those of that table, whereas D and trimming came from the DNA. The sample shows a few hundred thousand clones, more than 70% of them seen only once. Trimming left V 5 bases short and J 6 bases short, with 14 bases between. Germline assignment: CDR1 MDHEN and CDR2 SYDVKM. The CDR3 has 14 residues. The V gene is TRBV28, the J gene TRBJ2-1; the D gene is possibly TRBD2 (6 bases). This sequence was found in a woman under 30 with acute or convalescent COVID-19. The sample consisted of peripheral blood. The CDR3 DNA reads as TGTGCCAGCAGTCCCACCACTAGCTCCAATGAGCAGTTCTTC. This encodes CASSPTTSSNEQFF. Supplemented by reference TRBV28 and TRBJ2-1, the full variable domain reads DVKVTQSSRYLVKRTGEKVFLECVQDMDHENMFWYRQDPGLGLRLIYFSYDVKMKEKGDIPEGYSVSREKKERFSLILESASTNQTSMYLCASSPTTSSNEQFFGPGTRLTVL.